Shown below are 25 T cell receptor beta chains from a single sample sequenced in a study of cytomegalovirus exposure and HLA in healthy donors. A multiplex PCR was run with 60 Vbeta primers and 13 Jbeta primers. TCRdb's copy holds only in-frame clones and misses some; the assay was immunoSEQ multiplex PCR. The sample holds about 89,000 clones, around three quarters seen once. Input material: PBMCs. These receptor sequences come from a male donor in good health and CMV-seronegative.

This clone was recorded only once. CDR3 nucleotides: TGTGCCAGCAGCTCACGACAGGGGGCGTTTGGCTATGGCTACACCTTC. Its protein product is CASSSRQGAFGYGYTF. This sequence joins TRBV5-4 and TRBJ1-2; 10 nucleotides align to TRBD1. Unmatched junction bases numbered 9, after V lost 3 bases and J lost 4 bases. Per the germline V gene, CDR1 is SGHNT and CDR2 is YYREEE (reference sequence). The CDR3 has 16 amino acids.

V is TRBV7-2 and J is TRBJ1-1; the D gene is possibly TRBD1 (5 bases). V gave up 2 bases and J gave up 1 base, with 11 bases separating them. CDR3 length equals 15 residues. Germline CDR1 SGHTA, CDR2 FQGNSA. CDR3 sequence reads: CASSLLGTANTEAFF. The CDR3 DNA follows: TGTGCCAGCAGCTTATTGGGGACTGCGAACACTGAAGCTTTCTTT. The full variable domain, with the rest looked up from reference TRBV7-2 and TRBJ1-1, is GAGVSQSPSNKVTEKGKDVELRCDPISGHTALYWYRQSLGQGLEFLIYFQGNSAPDKSGLPSDRFSAERTGGSVSTLTIQRTQQEDSAVYLCASSLLGTANTEAFFGQGTRLTVV.

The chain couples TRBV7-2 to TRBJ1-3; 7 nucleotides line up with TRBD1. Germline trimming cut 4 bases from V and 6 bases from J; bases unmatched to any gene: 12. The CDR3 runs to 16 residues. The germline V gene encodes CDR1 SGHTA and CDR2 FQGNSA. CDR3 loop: CASSSILDRVKNTIYF. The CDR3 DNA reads TGTGCCAGCAGCTCCATATTAGACAGGGTGAAAAACACCATATATTTT.

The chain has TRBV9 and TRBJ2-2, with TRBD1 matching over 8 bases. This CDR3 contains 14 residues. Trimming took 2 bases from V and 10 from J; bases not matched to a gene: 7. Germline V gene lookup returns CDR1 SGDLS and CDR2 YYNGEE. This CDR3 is CASSVRTGSKELFF. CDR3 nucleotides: TGTGCCAGCAGCGTCCGGACAGGGTCTAAGGAGCTGTTTTTT.

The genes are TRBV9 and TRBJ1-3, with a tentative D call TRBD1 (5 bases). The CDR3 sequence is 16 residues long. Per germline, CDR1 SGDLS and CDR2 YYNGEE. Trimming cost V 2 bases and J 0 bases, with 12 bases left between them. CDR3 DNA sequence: TGTGCCAGCAGCGTCGGGCTGGGGCCCTCTGGAAACACCATATATTTT. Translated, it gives CASSVGLGPSGNTIYF.

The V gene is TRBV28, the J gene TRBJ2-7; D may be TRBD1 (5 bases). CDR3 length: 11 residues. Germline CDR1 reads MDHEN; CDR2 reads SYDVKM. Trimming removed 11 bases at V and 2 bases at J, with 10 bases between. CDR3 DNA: TGTGCCGCCCTAGGGGCCTACGAGCAGTACTTC. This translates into CAALGAYEQYF.

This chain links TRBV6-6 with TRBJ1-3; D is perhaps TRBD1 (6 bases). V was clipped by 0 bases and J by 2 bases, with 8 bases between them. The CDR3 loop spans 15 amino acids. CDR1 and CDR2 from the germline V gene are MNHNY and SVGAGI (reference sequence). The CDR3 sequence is CASSYSAGAGNTIYF. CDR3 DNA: TGTGCCAGCAGTTACTCTGCAGGGGCTGGAAACACCATATATTTT.

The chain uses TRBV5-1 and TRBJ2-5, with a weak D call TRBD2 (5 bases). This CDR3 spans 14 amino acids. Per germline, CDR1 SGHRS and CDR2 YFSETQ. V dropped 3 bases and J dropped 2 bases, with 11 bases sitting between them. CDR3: CASSWRTDQETQYF. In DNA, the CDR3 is TGCGCCAGCAGCTGGAGGACGGATCAAGAGACCCAGTACTTC.

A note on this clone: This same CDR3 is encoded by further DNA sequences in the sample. CDR3 coding DNA: TGTGCCAGCAGCTCGTCGGGAGGGAGCTATGGCTACACCTTC. Residues: CASSSSGGSYGYTF. The V gene is TRBV7-2, the J gene TRBJ1-2; the D is unclear. CDR1 is SGHTA, CDR2 FQGNSA, per germline. The CDR3 runs to 14 residues. The ends were cut back, 4 bases at V and 4 bases at J, with 13 bases in the middle.

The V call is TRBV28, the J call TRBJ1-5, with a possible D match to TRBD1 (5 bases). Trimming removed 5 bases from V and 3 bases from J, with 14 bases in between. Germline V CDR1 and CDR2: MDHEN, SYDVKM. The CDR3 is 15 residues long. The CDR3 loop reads CASSPWADNNQPQHF. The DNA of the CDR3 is TGTGCCAGCAGTCCATGGGCGGACAACAATCAGCCCCAGCATTTT.

The CDR3 is CASSFRTGLKSDGYTF. CDR3 nucleotide sequence: TGTGCCAGCAGTTTCCGGACAGGGTTAAAATCTGATGGCTACACCTTC. The rearrangement links TRBV27 to TRBJ1-2; 8 bases are shared with TRBD1. This CDR3 contains 16 residues. The trim removed 3 bases at V and 6 bases at J, leaving 12 bases unmatched. The germline gives CDR1 MNHEY, CDR2 SMNVEV (reference sequence).

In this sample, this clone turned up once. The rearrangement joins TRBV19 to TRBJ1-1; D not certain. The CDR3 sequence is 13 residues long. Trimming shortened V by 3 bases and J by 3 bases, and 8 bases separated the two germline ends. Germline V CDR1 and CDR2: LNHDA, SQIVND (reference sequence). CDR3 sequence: CASSISGYTEAFF. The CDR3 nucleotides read TGTGCCAGTAGTATCAGCGGATACACTGAAGCTTTCTTT.

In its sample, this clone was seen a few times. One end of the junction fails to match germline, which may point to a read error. In nucleotides, the CDR3 is TGTGCCAGCAGCTCAAGAGAGGGGGCGATGGTGGACTTC. It encodes CASSSREGAMVDF. The chain uses TRBV7-2 and TRBJ2-7; TRBD1 aligns across 7 bases. Germline V gene sequence: CDR1 SGHTA, CDR2 FQGNSA. The CDR3 has 13 amino acids. Variable domain in full (rest from reference TRBV7-2 and TRBJ2-7): GAGVSQSPSNKVTEKGKDVELRCDPISGHTALYWYRQSLGQGLEFLIYFQGNSAPDKSGLPSDRFSAERTGGSVSTLTIQRTQQEDSAVYLCASSSREGAMVDFGPGTRLTVT.

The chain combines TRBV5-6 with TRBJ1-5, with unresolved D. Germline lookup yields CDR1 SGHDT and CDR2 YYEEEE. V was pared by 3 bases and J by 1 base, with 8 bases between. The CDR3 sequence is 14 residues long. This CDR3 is CASSSSRSNQPQHF. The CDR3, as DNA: TGTGCCAGCAGCTCCTCACGGAGCAATCAGCCCCAGCATTTT. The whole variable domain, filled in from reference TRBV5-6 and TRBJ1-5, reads DAGVTQSPTHLIKTRGQQVTLRCSPKSGHDTVSWYQQALGQGPQFIFQYYEEEERQRGNFPDRFSGHQFPNYSSELNVNALLLGDSALYLCASSSSRSNQPQHFGDGTRLSIL.

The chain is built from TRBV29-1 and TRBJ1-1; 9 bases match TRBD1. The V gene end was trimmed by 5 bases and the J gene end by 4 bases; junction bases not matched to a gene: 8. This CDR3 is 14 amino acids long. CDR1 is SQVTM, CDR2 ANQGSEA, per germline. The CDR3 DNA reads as TGCAGCGTTAAACGTACAGGGGGCGGCACTGAAGCTTTCTTT. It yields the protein CSVKRTGGGTEAFF.

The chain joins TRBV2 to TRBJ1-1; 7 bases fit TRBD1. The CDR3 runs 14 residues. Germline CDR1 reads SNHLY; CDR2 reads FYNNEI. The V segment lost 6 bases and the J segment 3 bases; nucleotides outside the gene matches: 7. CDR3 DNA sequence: TGTGCCAGCAGCCGGGACAGTGCGGACACTGAAGCTTTCTTT. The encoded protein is CASSRDSADTEAFF.

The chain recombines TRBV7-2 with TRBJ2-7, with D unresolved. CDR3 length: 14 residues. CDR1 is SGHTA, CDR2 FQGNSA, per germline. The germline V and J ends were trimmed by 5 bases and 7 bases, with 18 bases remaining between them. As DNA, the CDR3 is TGTGCCAGCAGCAAACCGCAACCCGCAGTGGAGCAGTACTTC. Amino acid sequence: CASSKPQPAVEQYF.

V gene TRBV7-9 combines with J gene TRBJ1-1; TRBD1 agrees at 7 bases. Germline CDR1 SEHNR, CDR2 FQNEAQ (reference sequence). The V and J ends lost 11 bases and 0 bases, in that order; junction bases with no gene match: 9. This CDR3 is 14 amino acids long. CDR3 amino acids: CALRKGALNTEAFF. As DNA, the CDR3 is TGTGCCCTTAGAAAGGGGGCACTGAACACTGAAGCTTTCTTT. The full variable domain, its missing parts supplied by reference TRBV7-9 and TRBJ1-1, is DTGVSQNPRHKITKRGQNVTFRCDPISEHNRLYWYRQTLGQGPEFLTYFQNEAQLEKSRLLSDRFSAERPKGSFSTLEIQRTEQGDSAMYLCALRKGALNTEAFFGQGTRLTVV.

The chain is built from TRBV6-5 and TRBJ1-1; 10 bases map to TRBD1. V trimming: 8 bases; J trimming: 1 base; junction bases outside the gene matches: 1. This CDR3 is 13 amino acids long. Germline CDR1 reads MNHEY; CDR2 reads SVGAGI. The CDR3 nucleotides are TGTGCCAGCTGGGACAGGGGGAACACTGAAGCTTTCTTT. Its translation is CASWDRGNTEAFF.

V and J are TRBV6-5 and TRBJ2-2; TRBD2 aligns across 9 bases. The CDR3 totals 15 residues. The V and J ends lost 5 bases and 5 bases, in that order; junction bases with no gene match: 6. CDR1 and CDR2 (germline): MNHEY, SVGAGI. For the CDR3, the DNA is TGTGCCAGCAGTACGGGACTAGCTGGGACCGGGGAGCTGTTTTTT. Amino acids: CASSTGLAGTGELFF.

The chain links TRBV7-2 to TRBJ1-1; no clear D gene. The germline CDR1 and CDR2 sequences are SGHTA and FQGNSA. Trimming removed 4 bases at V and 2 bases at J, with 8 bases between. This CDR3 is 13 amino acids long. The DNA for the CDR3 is TGTGCCAGCAGCTCCGCACACAACACTGAAGCTTTCTTT. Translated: CASSSAHNTEAFF.

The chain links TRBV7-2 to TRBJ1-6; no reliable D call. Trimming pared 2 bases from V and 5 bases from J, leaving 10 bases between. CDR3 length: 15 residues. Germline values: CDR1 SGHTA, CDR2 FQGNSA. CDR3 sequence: CASSLSRGDNSPLHF. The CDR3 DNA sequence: TGTGCCAGCAGCTTAAGCAGAGGAGATAATTCACCCCTCCACTTT.

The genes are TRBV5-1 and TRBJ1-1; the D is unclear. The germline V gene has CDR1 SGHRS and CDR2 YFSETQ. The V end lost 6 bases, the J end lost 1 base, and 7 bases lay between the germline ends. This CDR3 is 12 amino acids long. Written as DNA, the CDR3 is TGCGCCAGCACTGACAAGAACACTGAAGCTTTCTTT. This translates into CASTDKNTEAFF.

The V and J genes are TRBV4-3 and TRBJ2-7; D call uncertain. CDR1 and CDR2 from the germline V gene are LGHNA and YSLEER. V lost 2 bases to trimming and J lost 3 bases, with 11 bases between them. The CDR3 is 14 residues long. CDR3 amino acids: CASSQHPHGYEQYF. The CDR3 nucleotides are TGCGCCAGCAGCCAACATCCTCACGGCTACGAGCAGTACTTC.

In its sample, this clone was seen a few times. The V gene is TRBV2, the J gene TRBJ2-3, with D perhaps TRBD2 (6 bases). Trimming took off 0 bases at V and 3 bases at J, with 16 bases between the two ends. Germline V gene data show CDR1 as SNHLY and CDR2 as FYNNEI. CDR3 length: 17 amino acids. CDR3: CASSEARPGEGTDTQYF. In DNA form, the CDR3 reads TGTGCCAGCAGTGAAGCGCGGCCGGGAGAAGGTACAGATACGCAGTATTTT.